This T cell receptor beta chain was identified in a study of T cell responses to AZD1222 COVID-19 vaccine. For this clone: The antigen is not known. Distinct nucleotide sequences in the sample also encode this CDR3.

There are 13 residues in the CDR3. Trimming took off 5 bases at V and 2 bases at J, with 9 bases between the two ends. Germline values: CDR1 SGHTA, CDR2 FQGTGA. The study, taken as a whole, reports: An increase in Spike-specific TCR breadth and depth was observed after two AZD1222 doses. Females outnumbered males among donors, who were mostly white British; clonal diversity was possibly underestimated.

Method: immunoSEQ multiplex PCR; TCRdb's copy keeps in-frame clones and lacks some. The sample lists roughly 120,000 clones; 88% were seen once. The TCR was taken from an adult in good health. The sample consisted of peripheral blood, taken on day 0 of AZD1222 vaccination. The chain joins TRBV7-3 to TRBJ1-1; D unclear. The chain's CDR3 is CASSLTGNTEAFF. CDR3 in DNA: TGTGCCAGCAGCCTCACCGGTAACACTGAAGCTTTCTTT.